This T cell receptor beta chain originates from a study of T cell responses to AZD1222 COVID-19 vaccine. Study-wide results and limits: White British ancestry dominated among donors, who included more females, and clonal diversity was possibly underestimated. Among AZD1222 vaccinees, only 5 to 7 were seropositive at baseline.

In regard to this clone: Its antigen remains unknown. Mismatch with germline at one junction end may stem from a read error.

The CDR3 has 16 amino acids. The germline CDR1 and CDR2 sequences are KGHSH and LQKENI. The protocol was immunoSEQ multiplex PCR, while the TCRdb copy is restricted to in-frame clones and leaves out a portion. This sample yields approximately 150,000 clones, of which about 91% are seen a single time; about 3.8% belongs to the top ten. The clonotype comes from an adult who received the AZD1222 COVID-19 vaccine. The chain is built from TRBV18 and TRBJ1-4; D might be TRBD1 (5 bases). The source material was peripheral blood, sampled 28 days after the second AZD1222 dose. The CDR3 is CASSPPSGAARRKTVF. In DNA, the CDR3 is TGTGCCAGCTCACCACCGAGCGGGGCCGCCCGGCGAAAAACTGTTTTT.